The sequence of this T cell receptor (beta chain) was determined in a study of T cell responses to AZD1222 COVID-19 vaccine (dated by TCRdb to about 2021). A note on the overall study: A total of 240 or so trial participants underwent TCR sequencing, of whom around 210 had received two doses of AZD1222 and about 25 had received two doses of the MenACWY control vaccine. Trial participants were enrolled into age subgroups of 18-55, 56-69 and 70-plus years, which contained approximately 150, 28 and 58 TCR-sequenced participants, respectively.

Explained via the paper, the time point label denotes: about 28 days (+/-7) after the second vaccine dose. AZD1222 recipients whose second dose came at about 4 weeks and those whose second dose came at about 12 weeks were combined into one group, since spike-specific TCR depth and breadth did not differ between the two schedules. Vaccinee samples were obtained from the UK trials COV001 and COV002, which included a single-blind randomized controlled phase 2/3 trial of AZD1222 (ChAdOx1 nCoV-19) in healthy adults. Trial participant PBMC samples were collected at day 0 and day 28 after the second dose for TCRbeta chain sequencing. As encoded in the germline V gene, CDR1 is SGHRS while CDR2 is YFSETQ. There are 14 amino acids in the CDR3, from cysteine to phenylalanine inclusive. Only the CDR3 DNA stays, 42 bases, in frame from base 1. V was cut back by 0 bases and J by 4 bases, leaving a gap of 10 bases between them.

Study-level results and caveats: Participants were mostly white British and included more females than males, and it was suggested by the authors that clonal diversity may have been underestimated. Because no samples from the day 14 peak response were available, repertoires could be characterized only after the peak T cell response. Epitopes outside the regions mutated in the B.1.351 and B.1.1.7 variants were reportedly recognized by nearly half of the unique spike-specific TCRs. Conclusions about previously exposed vaccinees are limited, since just a handful of AZD1222 recipients were seropositive for SARS-CoV-2 at baseline. In the small 56-69-year group, the increase in depth fell short of significance, most likely because of low power. Vaccine-associated CD4 TCRs spanned the whole spike protein, with dominant responses in regions 160-218 and 743-854. A significant rise in spike-specific TCR breadth and depth was observed after two AZD1222 doses relative to day 0 and relative to MenACWY recipients.

The CDR3 regions of human TCRbeta chains were subjected to immunosequencing. As for how the authors treated the data: Repertoire TCRs were matched against a reference library of SARS-CoV-2-specific TCRs generated with the MIRA antigen-specificity platform. Breadth meant the fraction of unique TCRs that were SARS-CoV-2-associated, whereas depth meant the fraction of total T cells that were SARS-CoV-2-associated. Each spike-specific TCR was assigned to its reactive spike region and to a CD4 or CD8 class using the MIRA data. Log10-transformed breadth and depth values were compared by one-way ANOVA with Sidak's multiple comparisons tests. TCRdb carries this immuneACCESS record with in-frame sequences only. Its versions omit some clonotypes, under half of them owing to an unresolved V gene in the studies checked, with the rest unexplained. Clonal size and the V and J genes are those of that table, whereas D and trimming came from the DNA. Within this sample are about 150,000 clones, with approximately 91% of them counted one time only. Of the sample, around 1.5% is held by the ten largest clones.

This clone was detected only a few times. The clone's antigen remains unknown. The input lacks base qualities; no much larger clone sits a single base away. This clonotype originated in an adult who received the AZD1222 COVID-19 vaccine. Here the sequenced sample was peripheral blood, taken 28 days after the second AZD1222 dose. Rearrangement joined TRBV5-1 to TRBJ1-1, with no D gene named confidently. CDR3 region: CASSLAMQSTEAFF. The nucleotides are TGCGCCAGCAGCTTGGCCATGCAATCCACTGAAGCTTTCTTT.